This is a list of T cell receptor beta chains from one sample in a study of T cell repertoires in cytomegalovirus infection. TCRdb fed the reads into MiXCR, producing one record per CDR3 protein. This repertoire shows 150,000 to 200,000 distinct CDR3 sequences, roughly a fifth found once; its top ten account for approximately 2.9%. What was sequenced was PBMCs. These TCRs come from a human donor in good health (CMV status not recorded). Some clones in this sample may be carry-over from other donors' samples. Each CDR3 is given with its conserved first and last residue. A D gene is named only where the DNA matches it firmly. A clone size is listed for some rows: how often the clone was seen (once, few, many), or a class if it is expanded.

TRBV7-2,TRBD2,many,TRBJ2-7,CASSSSRGVSYEQYF,TGTGCCAGCAGCTCCTCCCGGGGGGTCTCCTACGAGCAGTACTTC
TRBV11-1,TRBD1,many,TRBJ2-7,CASSPGGSYEQYF,TGTGCCAGCAGCCCAGGGGGCTCCTACGAGCAGTACTTC
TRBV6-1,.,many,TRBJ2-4,CASTLNRAKNIQYF,TGTGCCAGCACTTTGAATCGCGCCAAAAACATTCAGTACTTC
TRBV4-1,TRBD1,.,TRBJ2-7,CASSQTGTGYYEQYF,TGCGCCAGCAGCCAGACCGGGACAGGGTACTACGAGCAGTACTTC
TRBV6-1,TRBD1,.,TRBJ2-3,CASSRQGRTTDTQYF,TGTGCCAGCAGTCGACAGGGACGGACCACAGATACGCAGTATTTT
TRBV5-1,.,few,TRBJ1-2,CASSKQNRGYTF,TGCGCCAGCAGCAAACAGAACCGGGGCTACACCTTC
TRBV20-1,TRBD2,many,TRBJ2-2,CSANSNRLAGDANTGELFF,TGCAGTGCTAACTCAAATCGGCTAGCGGGAGACGCGAACACCGGGGAGCTGTTTTTT
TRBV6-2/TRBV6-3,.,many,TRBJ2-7,CASSYSRSGYEQYF,TGTGCCAGCAGTTACTCGCGTTCGGGCTACGAGCAGTACTTC
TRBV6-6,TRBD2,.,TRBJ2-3,CASSWGSGRAGDTQYF,TGTGCCAGCAGTTGGGGTAGCGGGAGGGCCGGAGATACGCAGTATTTT
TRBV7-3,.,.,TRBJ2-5,CASSLTITVGGRETQYF,TGTGCCAGCAGCTTAACGATTACAGTAGGGGGTCGAGAGACCCAGTACTTC
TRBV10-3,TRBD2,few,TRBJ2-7,CAISESSSGRTYEQYF,TGTGCCATCAGTGAGTCGAGTAGCGGGAGGACCTACGAGCAGTACTTC
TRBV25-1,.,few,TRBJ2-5,CASTSSDQETQYF,TGTGCCAGCACCTCGAGTGATCAAGAGACCCAGTACTTC
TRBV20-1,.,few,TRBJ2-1,CSARGLLSQNEQFF,TGCAGTGCTAGAGGGCTGCTTAGCCAGAATGAGCAGTTCTTC
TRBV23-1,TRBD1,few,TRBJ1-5,CASSRRTGGVNQPQHF,TGCGCCAGCAGTCGAAGGACAGGGGGCGTAAATCAGCCCCAGCATTTT
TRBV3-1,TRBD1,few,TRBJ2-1,CASSQDRQGVFYNEQFF,TGTGCCAGCAGCCAAGATCGACAGGGGGTCTTCTACAATGAGCAGTTCTTC
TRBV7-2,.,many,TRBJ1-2,CASSPGPGNYGYTF,TGTGCCAGCAGCCCGGGCCCAGGGAACTATGGCTACACCTTC
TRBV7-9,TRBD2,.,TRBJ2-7,CASSLARPSGSSYEQYF,TGTGCCAGCAGCTTAGCGCGCCCTAGCGGGAGCTCCTACGAGCAGTACTTC
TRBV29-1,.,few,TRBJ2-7,CSVGQSLGEQYF,TGCAGCGTCGGACAGTCCCTCGGGGAGCAGTACTTC
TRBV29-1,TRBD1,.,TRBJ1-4,CSVEDPGQGSEKLFF,TGCAGCGTTGAAGATCCAGGACAGGGTTCTGAAAAACTGTTTTTT
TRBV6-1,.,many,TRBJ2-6,CASRGQGSYGANVLTF,TGTGCCAGCAGAGGCCAGGGAAGTTATGGGGCCAACGTCCTGACTTTC
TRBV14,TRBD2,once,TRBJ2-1,CASSQNRVAGGLWNEQFF,TGTGCCAGCAGCCAAAATCGCGTAGCGGGAGGGTTGTGGAATGAGCAGTTCTTC
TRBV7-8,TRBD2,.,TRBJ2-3,CASSLGRLAGVITDTQYF,TGTGCCAGCAGCTTAGGGCGACTAGCGGGAGTTATCACAGATACGCAGTATTTT
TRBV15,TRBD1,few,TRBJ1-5,CATSRDRDSNQPQHF,TGTGCCACCAGCAGGGACAGGGATAGCAATCAGCCCCAGCATTTT
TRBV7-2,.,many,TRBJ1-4,CASSPYLALVDEKLFF,TGTGCCAGCAGCCCCTACCTTGCTCTCGTAGATGAAAAACTGTTTTTT
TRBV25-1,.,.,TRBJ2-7,CASGGTDEQYF,TGTGCCAGCGGCGGGACCGACGAGCAGTACTTC
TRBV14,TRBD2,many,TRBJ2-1,CASSQVPMTSLNPYEQFF,TGTGCCAGCAGCCAGGTGCCGATGACTAGCCTCAACCCCTATGAGCAGTTCTTC
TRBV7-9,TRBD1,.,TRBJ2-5,CASSLRQGAGETQYF,TGTGCCAGCAGCTTAAGGCAGGGGGCCGGCGAGACCCAGTACTTC
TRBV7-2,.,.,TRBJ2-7,CASGSTGSGLYEQYF,TGTGCCAGCGGCTCCACGGGGAGCGGTCTATACGAGCAGTACTTC
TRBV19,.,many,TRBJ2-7,CASSLRDAYEQYF,TGTGCCAGTAGTCTCCGGGATGCCTACGAGCAGTACTTC
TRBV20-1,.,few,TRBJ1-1,CSARISWAENTEAFF,TGCAGTGCTAGAATCTCGTGGGCGGAGAACACTGAAGCTTTCTTT
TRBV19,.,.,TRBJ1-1,CASRWEGMNTEAFF,TGTGCCAGTCGATGGGAAGGGATGAACACTGAAGCTTTCTTT
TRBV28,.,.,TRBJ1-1,CASRQQAGTLLAFF,TGTGCCAGCAGGCAACAAGCGGGGACGCTCTTAGCTTTCTTT
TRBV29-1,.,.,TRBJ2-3,CSVRALTADTQYF,TGCAGCGTTCGGGCCCTGACGGCAGATACGCAGTATTTT
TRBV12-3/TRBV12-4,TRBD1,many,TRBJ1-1,CASSNRRGPTEAFF,TGTGCCAGCAGTAATCGCAGGGGGCCCACTGAAGCTTTCTTT
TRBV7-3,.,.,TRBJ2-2,CASSLINRAGSGELFF,TGTGCCAGCAGTCTCATAAATAGGGCGGGGTCCGGGGAGCTGTTTTTT
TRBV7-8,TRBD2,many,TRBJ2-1,CASSPRASGGTSYNEQFF,TGTGCCAGCAGCCCGAGGGCTAGCGGGGGTACCTCCTACAATGAGCAGTTCTTC
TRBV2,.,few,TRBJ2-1,CASPGRALTSSYNEQFF,TGTGCCAGCCCGGGACGCGCCTTAACAAGCTCCTACAATGAGCAGTTCTTC
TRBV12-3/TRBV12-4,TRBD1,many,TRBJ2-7,CASSFLDRGAYEQYF,TGTGCCAGCAGTTTCTTGGACAGGGGTGCCTACGAGCAGTACTTC
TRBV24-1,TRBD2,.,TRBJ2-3,CATSASLGLAGGSDTQYF,TGTGCCACCAGTGCTTCCCTTGGACTAGCGGGAGGCTCAGATACGCAGTATTTT
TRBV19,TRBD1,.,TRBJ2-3,CASNHRGLTDTQYF,TGTGCCAGTAATCACAGGGGGCTCACAGATACGCAGTATTTT
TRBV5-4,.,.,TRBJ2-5,CASSLTGSSAGTQYF,TGTGCCAGCAGCCTGACCGGGTCCTCGGCGGGGACCCAGTACTTC
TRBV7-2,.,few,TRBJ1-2,CASRSPTVSPGYTF,TGTGCCAGCAGATCCCCGACAGTCTCTCCCGGCTACACCTTC
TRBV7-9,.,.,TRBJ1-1,CASSRGWGNTEAFF,TGTGCCAGCAGCCGGGGGTGGGGGAACACTGAAGCTTTCTTT
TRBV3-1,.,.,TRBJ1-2,CASSPYGRDGYGYTF,TGTGCCAGCAGCCCCTACGGGAGGGACGGCTATGGCTACACCTTC
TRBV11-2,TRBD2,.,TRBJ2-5,CASSLDPTSGGKETQYF,TGTGCCAGCAGCTTAGACCCGACTAGCGGGGGAAAAGAGACCCAGTACTTC
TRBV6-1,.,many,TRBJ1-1,CASSERGLNTEAFF,TGTGCCAGCAGTGAGAGGGGTTTGAACACTGAAGCTTTCTTT
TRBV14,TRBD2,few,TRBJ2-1,CASSSLAGNYNEQFF,TGTGCCAGCAGCTCGCTAGCGGGAAACTACAATGAGCAGTTCTTC
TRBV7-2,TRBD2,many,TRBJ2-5,CASSSQREGRGETQYF,TGTGCCAGCAGTTCCCAGCGGGAGGGCCGGGGAGAGACCCAGTACTTC
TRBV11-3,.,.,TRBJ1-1,CASSLSYGGEAFF,TGTGCCAGCAGCTTATCGTATGGGGGTGAAGCTTTCTTT